Included here is one TCR beta chain sequence, with context. Its antigen is currently unknown. This may arise from a read error, as a much more abundant clone is one base away. TCR beta VDJ and CDR3 profiling used genomic DNA as template. TCRdb independently ran MiXCR on the reads; one entry per CDR3 protein. Of about 150,000 distinct CDR3 sequences in the sample, about 50% were seen once. The CDR3 spans 12 residues. Germline-derived CDR1 and CDR2 are MNHEY and SMNVEV (reference sequence). Before being chosen for sequencing, patients had shown CD8+CD57+ cell expansion by flow cytometry. In all patients, the disease was severe acquired aplastic anemia. None of the patients had been given any therapy when their blood was sampled. This specimen belongs to a study of CD8+CD57+ T cells in acquired aplastic anemia. Study conclusions and caveats: Roughly 31 was the count of CD8+ CDR3 sequences that patients shared with controls.

The sample taken for sequencing was sorted CD4+, CD8+, or CD8+CD57+ T cells (not recorded which) from PBMCs. The chain combines TRBV27 with TRBJ2-7; 10 bases fit TRBD2. The TCR sequence derives from a human donor with aplastic anemia. The CDR3 bases are TGTGCCAGCACTAGCGGGGGATACGAGCTGTACTTC. It yields the protein CASTSGGYELYF.